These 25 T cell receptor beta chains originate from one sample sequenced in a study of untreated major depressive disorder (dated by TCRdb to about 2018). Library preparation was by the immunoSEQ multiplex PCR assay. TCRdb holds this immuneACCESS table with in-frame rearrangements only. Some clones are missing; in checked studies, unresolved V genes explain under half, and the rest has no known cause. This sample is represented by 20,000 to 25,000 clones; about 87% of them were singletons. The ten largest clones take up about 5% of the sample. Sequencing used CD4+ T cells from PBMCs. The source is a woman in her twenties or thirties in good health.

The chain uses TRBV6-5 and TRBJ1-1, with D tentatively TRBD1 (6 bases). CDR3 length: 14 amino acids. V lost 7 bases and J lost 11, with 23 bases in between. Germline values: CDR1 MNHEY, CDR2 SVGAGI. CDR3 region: CASKGYQGSGEAFF. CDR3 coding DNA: TGTGCCAGCAAAGGTTACCAGGGGTCAGGAGAGGCTTTCTTT.

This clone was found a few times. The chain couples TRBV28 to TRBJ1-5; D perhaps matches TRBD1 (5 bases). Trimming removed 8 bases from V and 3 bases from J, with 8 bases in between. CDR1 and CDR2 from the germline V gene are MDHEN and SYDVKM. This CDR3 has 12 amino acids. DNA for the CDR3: TGTGCCAGCGGGGGATACAATCAGCCCCAGCATTTT. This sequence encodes CASGGYNQPQHF. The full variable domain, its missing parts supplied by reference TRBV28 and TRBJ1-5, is DVKVTQSSRYLVKRTGEKVFLECVQDMDHENMFWYRQDPGLGLRLIYFSYDVKMKEKGDIPEGYSVSREKKERFSLILESASTNQTSMYLCASGGYNQPQHFGDGTRLSIL.

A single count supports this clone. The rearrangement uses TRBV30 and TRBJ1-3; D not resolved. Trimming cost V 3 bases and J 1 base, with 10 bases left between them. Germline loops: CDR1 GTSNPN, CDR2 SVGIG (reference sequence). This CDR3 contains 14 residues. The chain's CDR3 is CAWSLGGSGNTIYF. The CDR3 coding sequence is TGTGCCTGGAGCCTTGGTGGATCTGGAAACACCATATATTTT.

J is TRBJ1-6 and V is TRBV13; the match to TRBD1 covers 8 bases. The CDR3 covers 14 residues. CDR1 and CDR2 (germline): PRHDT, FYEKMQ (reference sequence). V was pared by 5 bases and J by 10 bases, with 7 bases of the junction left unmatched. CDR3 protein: CASSLDRGLSPLHF. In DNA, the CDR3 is TGTGCCAGCAGCCTCGACAGGGGATTATCACCCCTCCACTTT. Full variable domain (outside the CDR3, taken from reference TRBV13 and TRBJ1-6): AAGVIQSPRHLIKEKRETATLKCYPIPRHDTVYWYQQGPGQDPQFLISFYEKMQSDKGSIPDRFSAQQFSDYHSELNMSSLELGDSALYFCASSLDRGLSPLHFGNGTRLTVT.

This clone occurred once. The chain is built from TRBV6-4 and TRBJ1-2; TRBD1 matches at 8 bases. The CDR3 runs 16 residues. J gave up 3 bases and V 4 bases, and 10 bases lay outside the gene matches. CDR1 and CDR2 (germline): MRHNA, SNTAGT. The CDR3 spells CASSAHGQGTYYGYTF. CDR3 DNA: TGTGCCAGCAGTGCCCATGGACAGGGAACGTACTATGGCTACACCTTC.

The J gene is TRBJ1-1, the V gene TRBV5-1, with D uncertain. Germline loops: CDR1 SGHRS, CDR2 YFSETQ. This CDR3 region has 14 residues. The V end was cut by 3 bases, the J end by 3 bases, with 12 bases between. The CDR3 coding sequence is TGCGCCAGCAGCTCGGTGGGTTCAGACACTGAAGCTTTCTTT. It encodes CASSSVGSDTEAFF.

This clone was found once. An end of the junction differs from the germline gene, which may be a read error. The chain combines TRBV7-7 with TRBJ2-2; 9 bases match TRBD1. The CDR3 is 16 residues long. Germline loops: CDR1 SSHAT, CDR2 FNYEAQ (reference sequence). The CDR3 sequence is CASSLARTGATGELFF. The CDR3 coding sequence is TGTGCTAGCAGCTTAGCCCGGACAGGGGCCACCGGGGAGCTGTTTTTT. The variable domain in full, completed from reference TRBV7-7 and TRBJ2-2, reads GAGVSQSPRYKVTKRGQDVTLRCDPISSHATLYWYQQALGQGPEFLTYFNYEAQPDKSGLPSDRFSAERPEGSISTLTIQRTEQRDSAMYRCASSLARTGATGELFFGEGSRLTVL.

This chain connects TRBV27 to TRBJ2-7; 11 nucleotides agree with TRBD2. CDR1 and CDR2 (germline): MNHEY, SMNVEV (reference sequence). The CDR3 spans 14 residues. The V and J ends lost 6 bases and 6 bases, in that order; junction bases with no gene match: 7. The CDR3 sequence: CASSLGTSGTEQYF. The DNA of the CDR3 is TGTGCCAGCAGCCTCGGGACTAGCGGTACCGAGCAGTACTTC.

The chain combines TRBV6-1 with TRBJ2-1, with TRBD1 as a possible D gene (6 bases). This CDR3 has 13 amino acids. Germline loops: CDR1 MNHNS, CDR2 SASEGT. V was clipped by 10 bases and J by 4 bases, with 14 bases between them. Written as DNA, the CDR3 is TGTGCCATCTCCCCGGACAGATACAATGAGCAGTTCTTC. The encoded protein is CAISPDRYNEQFF.

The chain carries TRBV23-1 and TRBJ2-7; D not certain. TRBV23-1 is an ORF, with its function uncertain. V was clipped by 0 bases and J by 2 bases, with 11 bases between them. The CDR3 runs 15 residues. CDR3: CASSQSNQAAYEQYF. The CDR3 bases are TGCGCCAGCAGTCAATCGAACCAGGCCGCCTACGAGCAGTACTTC.

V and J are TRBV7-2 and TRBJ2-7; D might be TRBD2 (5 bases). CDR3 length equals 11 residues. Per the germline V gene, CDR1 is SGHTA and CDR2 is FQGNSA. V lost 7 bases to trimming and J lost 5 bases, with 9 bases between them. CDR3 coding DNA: TGTGCCAGCACCCGAGGGAACGAGCAGTACTTC. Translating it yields CASTRGNEQYF.

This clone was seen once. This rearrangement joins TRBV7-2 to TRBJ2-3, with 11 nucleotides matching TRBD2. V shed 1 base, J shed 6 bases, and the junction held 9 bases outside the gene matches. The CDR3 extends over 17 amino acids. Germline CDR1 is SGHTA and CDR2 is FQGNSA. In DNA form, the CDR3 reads TGTGCCAGCAGCTTAGTTGGTCTAGCGGGGGGAGCCGATACGCAGTATTTT. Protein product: CASSLVGLAGGADTQYF.

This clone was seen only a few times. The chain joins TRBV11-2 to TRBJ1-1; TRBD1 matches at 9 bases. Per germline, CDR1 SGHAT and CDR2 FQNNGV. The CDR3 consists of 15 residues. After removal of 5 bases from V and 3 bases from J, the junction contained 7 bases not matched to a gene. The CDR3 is CASSPQTGGHTEAFF. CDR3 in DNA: TGTGCCAGCAGCCCTCAGACAGGGGGGCACACTGAAGCTTTCTTT.

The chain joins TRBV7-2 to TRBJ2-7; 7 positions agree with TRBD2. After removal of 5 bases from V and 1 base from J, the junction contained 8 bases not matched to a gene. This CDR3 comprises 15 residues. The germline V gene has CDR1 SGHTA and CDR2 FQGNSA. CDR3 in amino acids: CASSPDGGRSYEQYF. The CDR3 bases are TGTGCCAGCAGCCCAGACGGGGGGAGGTCCTACGAGCAGTACTTC.

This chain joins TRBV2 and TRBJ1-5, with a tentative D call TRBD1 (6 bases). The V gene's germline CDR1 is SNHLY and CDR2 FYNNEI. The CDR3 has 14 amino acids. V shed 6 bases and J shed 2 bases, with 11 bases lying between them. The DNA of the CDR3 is TGTGCCAGCAGCGAGAGGGGGGGCAATCAGCCCCAGCATTTT. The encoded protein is CASSERGGNQPQHF.

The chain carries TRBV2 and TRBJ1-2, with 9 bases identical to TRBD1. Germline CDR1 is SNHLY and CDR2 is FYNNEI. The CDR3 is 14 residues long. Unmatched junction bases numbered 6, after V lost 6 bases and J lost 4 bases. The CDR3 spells CASREQGASYGYTF. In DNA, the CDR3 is TGTGCCAGCAGGGAACAGGGGGCAAGCTATGGCTACACCTTC. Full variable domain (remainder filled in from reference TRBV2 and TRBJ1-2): EPEVTQTPSHQVTQMGQEVILRCVPISNHLYFYWYRQILGQKVEFLVSFYNNEISEKSEIFDDQFSVERPDGSNFTLKIRSTKLEDSAMYFCASREQGASYGYTFGSGTRLTVV.

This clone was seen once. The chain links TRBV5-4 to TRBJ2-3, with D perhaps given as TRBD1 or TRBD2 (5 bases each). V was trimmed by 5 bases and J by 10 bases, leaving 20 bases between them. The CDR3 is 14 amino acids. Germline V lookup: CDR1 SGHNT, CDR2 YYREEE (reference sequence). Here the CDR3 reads CASRYGTGTEPQYF. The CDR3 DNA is TGTGCCAGCAGATATGGAACGGGGACGGAGCCGCAGTATTTT.

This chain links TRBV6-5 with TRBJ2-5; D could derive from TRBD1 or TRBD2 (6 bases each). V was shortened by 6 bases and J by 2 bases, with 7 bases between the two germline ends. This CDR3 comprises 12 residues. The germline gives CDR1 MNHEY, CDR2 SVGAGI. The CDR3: CASRGGQETQYF. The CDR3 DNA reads TGTGCCAGCAGAGGGGGGCAAGAGACCCAGTACTTC.

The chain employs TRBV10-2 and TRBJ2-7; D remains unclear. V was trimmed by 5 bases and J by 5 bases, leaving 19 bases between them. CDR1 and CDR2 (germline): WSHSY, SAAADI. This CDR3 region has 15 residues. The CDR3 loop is CASSQRLPGIHEQYF. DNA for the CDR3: TGCGCCAGCAGTCAAAGACTTCCCGGTATCCACGAGCAGTACTTC.

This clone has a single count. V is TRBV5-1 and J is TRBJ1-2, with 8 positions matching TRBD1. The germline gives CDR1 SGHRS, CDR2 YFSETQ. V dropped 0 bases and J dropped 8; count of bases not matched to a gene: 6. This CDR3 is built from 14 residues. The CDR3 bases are TGCGCCAGCAGCTTGGTCGGACAGGGTGGAGGCTACACCTTC. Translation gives CASSLVGQGGGYTF.

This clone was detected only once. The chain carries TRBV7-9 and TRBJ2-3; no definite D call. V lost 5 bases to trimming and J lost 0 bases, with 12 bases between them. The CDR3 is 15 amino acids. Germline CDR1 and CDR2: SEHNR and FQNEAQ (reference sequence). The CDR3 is CASSPPGFSTDTQYF. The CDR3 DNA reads TGTGCCAGCAGCCCACCCGGTTTTAGCACAGATACGCAGTATTTT.

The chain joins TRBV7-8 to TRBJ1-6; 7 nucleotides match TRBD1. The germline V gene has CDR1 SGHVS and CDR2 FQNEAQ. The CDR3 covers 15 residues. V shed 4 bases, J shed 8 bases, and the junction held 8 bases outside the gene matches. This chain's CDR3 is CASSSKTGQHSPLHF. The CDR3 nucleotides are TGTGCCAGCAGCTCTAAAACGGGACAGCATTCACCCCTCCACTTT.

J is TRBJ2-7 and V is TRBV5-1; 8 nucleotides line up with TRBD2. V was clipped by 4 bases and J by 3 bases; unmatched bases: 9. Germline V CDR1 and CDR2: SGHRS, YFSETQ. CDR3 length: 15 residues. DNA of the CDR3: TGCGCCAGCAGCCGGGGGGGACCTCCCTACTACGAGCAGTACTTC. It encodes CASSRGGPPYYEQYF.

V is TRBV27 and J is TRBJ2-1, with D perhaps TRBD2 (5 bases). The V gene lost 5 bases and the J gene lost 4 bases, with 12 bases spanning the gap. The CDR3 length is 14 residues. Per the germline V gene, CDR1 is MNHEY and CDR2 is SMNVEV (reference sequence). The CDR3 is CASSDYTGYNEQFF. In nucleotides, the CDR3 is TGTGCCAGCAGTGACTACACTGGGTACAATGAGCAGTTCTTC.

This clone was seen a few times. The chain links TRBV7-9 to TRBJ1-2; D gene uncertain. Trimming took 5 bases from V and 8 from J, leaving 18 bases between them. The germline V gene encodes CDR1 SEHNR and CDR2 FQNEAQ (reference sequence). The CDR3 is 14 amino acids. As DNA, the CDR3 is TGTGCCAGCAGCCTAGGAGTGACAAAGGAGGGCTACACCTTC. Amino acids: CASSLGVTKEGYTF. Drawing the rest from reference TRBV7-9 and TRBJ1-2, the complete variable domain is DTGVSQNPRHKITKRGQNVTFRCDPISEHNRLYWYRQTLGQGPEFLTYFQNEAQLEKSRLLSDRFSAERPKGSFSTLEIQRTEQGDSAMYLCASSLGVTKEGYTFGSGTRLTVV.